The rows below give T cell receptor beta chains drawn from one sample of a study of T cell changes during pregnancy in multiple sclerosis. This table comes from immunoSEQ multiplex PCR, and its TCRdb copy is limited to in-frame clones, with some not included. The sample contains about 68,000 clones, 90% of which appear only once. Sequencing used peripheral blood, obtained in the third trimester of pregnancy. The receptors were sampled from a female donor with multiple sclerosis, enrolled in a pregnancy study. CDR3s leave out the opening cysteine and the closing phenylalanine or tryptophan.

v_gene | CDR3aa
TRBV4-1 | ASSQDVAERRRYEQY
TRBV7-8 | ASSLARLAGATRNEQF
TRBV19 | ASRHRGQGSNEKLF
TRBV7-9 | ASSLTRGPTEAF
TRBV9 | ASSPRTQSSYEQY
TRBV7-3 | ASSLGTPPDTQY
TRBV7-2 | ASSWISRSENNEQF
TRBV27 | ASRNPGLAGANTYEQY
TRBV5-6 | ASSPGLVMEQY
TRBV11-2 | ASSLEPQAFSYEQY
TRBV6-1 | ASSPRDRGWDEQY
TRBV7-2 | ASSPTGTSGNNEQF
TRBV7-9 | ASSFSGNQPQH
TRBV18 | ASSINSRQSTDTQY
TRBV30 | ASLLGSSYNEQF
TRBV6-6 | ASSYPAGTGGHEQY